The source of this T cell receptor beta chain is a study of blood T cell repertoires in COVID-19. The repertoire was sequenced with immunoSEQ multiplex PCR; TCRdb's copy has only in-frame clones and lacks some. The table has under 200,000 clones, roughly 84% seen once. The CDR3 sequence is 15 residues long. Trimming at V came to 4 bases and at J to 8 bases, leaving 7 bases not matched to a gene. Germline values: CDR1 SGHDT, CDR2 YYEEEE. This rearrangement joins TRBV5-6 to TRBJ1-6, with 9 bases matching TRBD1. Sequenced material: peripheral blood. This TCR was sampled from a human donor in a cohort sampled during active COVID-19. CDR3: CASSTDRGGYSPLHF. The CDR3 nucleotides are TGTGCCAGCAGCACGGACAGGGGCGGGTATTCACCCCTCCACTTT.